This T cell receptor (beta chain) was sequenced for a study of long-term antiretroviral therapy in people with HIV. The study's findings and limits: Upon ART, diversity increased but remained lower than transplant donor controls. HIV repertoires spanned narrower CDR3 length ranges than controls.

Concerning this clone: Its antigen remains unidentified.

Sequencing used immunoSEQ v3.0 at survey level. Profiling relied on immunoSEQ multiplex PCR, and the TCRdb table lists in-frame clones only, not all of them. The table shows about 33,000 clones, with 95% to 97% occurring only once. With 4 bases clipped from V and 11 bases from J, the junction kept 13 bases outside the gene matches. Germline CDR1 reads SGHTA; CDR2 reads FQGTGA. The CDR3 sequence is 14 residues long. Sample: unsorted PBMCs, taken 6.6 years after starting antiretroviral therapy. The sequence was obtained from a man aged 25-40 years with HIV. This rearrangement joins TRBV7-3 to TRBJ1-1; TRBD1 matches at 7 bases. This CDR3 is CASSSANRGLGAFF. CDR3 in DNA: TGTGCCAGCAGCTCCGCGAACAGGGGTCTTGGGGCTTTCTTT.